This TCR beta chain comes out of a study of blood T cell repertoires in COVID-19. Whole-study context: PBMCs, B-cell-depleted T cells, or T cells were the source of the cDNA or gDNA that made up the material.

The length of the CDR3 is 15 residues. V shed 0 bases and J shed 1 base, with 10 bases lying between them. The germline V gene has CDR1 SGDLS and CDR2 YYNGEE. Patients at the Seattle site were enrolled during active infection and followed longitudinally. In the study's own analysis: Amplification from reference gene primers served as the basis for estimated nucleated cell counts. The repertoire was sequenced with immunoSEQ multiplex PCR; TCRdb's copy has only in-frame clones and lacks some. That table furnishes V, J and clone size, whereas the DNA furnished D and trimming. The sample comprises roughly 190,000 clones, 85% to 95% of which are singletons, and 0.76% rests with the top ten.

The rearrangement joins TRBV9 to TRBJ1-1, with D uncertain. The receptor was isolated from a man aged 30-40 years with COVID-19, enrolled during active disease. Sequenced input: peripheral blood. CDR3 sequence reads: CASSVVQAGNTEAFF. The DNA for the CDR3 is TGTGCCAGCAGCGTAGTGCAGGCAGGGAACACTGAAGCTTTCTTT. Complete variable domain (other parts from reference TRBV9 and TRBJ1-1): DSGVTQTPKHLITATGQRVTLRCSPRSGDLSVYWYQQSLDQGLQFLIQYYNGEERAKGNILERFSAQQFPDLHSELNLSSLELGDSALYFCASSVVQAGNTEAFFGQGTRLTVV.